The 23 T cell receptor beta chains reported below all come from one sample, sequenced in a study of blood T cell repertoires in COVID-19. TCRdb's copy holds only in-frame clones and misses some; the assay was immunoSEQ multiplex PCR. The sample contains about 41,000 clones, roughly 80% of which appear only once. The source material was peripheral blood. The receptors were sampled from a woman aged 60 to 75 with acute or convalescent COVID-19.

This chain connects TRBV5-6 to TRBJ2-7, with a possible D match to TRBD1 (5 bases). The CDR3 extends over 13 amino acids. Germline V gene data show CDR1 as SGHDT and CDR2 as YYEEEE. V lost 8 bases and J 7 bases, leaving 19 bases between the germline ends. CDR3 nucleotides: TGTGCCAGTGAGGTGGGGCGTCTGGGTGAGCAGTACTTC. Protein sequence: CASEVGRLGEQYF.

The V call is TRBV29-1, the J call TRBJ2-3; 7 nucleotides match TRBD1. Looked up from germline, CDR1 is SQVTM and CDR2 is ANQGSEA. After removal of 7 bases from V and 0 bases from J, the junction contained 10 bases not matched to a gene. This CDR3 has 15 amino acids. CDR3 DNA: TGCAGCGCCGGAGCCGGGACAGCCAGCACAGATACGCAGTATTTT. This sequence encodes CSAGAGTASTDTQYF.

This sequence joins TRBV7-8 and TRBJ2-7; TRBD2 matches at 12 bases. The CDR3 extends over 15 amino acids. V lost 5 bases to trimming and J lost 3 bases; unmatched junction nucleotides: 5. The V gene's germline CDR1 is SGHVS and CDR2 FQNEAQ. The CDR3 sequence is CASSRTSGENYEQYF. The CDR3 DNA reads as TGTGCCAGCAGCCGGACTAGCGGGGAAAACTACGAGCAGTACTTC. Complete variable domain (other parts from reference TRBV7-8 and TRBJ2-7): GAGVSQSPRYKVAKRGQDVALRCDPISGHVSLFWYQQALGQGPEFLTYFQNEAQLDKSGLPSDRFFAERPEGSVSTLKIQRTQQEDSAVYLCASSRTSGENYEQYFGPGTRLTVT.

This clone was picked up one time. The chain links TRBV18 to TRBJ2-1; D possibly corresponds to TRBD1 (5 bases). Germline V CDR1 and CDR2: KGHSH, LQKENI. Trimming pared 5 bases from V and 8 bases from J, leaving 16 bases between. The CDR3 contains 14 residues. The DNA of the CDR3 is TGTGCCAGCTCAGCGCTACAGCCAGGGCATGAGCAGTTCTTC. It specifies CASSALQPGHEQFF.

The CDR3 spells CASSPRGGPYEQYF. The DNA for the CDR3 is TGTGCCAGCTCACCCCGAGGGGGCCCCTACGAGCAGTACTTC. This chain uses TRBV18 with TRBJ2-7; the match to TRBD1 covers 7 bases. The CDR3 is 14 residues long. Losses at the gene ends were 3 bases for V and 2 bases for J; bases not matched to a gene: 4. The germline CDR1 and CDR2 sequences are KGHSH and LQKENI.

V usage is TRBV7-8 and J usage is TRBJ2-1; D is undetermined. V was pared by 0 bases and J by 9 bases, with 12 bases between. CDR3 length: 14 amino acids. Germline V gene lookup returns CDR1 SGHVS and CDR2 FQNEAQ. In DNA, the CDR3 is TGTGCCAGCAGCTTAGCGCCCAGCGTGGGTGAGCAGTTCTTC. This encodes CASSLAPSVGEQFF.

The chain links TRBV5-4 to TRBJ1-2; 7 nucleotides agree with TRBD1. The CDR3 length is 17 residues. The ends lost 0 bases at V and 3 bases at J; junction bases unmatched: 11. Germline assignment: CDR1 SGHNT and CDR2 YYREEE (reference sequence). The CDR3 sequence is CASSLAFRGEVDYGYTF. The CDR3 DNA reads as TGTGCCAGCAGCTTGGCCTTCAGGGGGGAGGTCGACTATGGCTACACCTTC.

The rearrangement joins TRBV4-1 to TRBJ1-5, with TRBD1 as a possible D gene (5 bases). V lost 1 base, J lost 1 base, and 8 bases lay in between. Germline CDR1 is MGHRA and CDR2 is YSYEKL. CDR3 size: 15 residues. The CDR3, as DNA: TGCGCCAGCAGCCAAGGTCAGGGAAGCAATCAGCCCCAGCATTTT. Its protein is CASSQGQGSNQPQHF.

The DNA for the CDR3 is TGTGCCAGCGAATCTGGGGGCCTCGACAATGAGCAGTTCTTC. This encodes CASESGGLDNEQFF. The chain combines TRBV28 with TRBJ2-1; maybe TRBD1 (6 bases). Germline CDR1 and CDR2: MDHEN and SYDVKM. The CDR3 totals 14 residues. The V end was cut by 8 bases, the J end by 5 bases, with 16 bases between.

The rearrangement joins TRBV5-1 to TRBJ2-2; D call uncertain. This CDR3 is 13 amino acids long. Germline CDR1 and CDR2: SGHRS and YFSETQ. V shed 1 base and J shed 4 bases, with 5 bases lying between them. The CDR3 loop is CASSLRSTGELFF. The CDR3 DNA reads TGCGCCAGCAGCTTGCGGAGCACCGGGGAGCTGTTTTTT.

The CDR3 DNA reads as TGTGCCTGGAGTAAGCTAGCCCCTGTCGCTGAGCAGTTCTTC. It codes for CAWSKLAPVAEQFF. J is TRBJ2-1 and V is TRBV30; possibly TRBD2 for D (5 bases). The CDR3 contains 14 residues. Germline lookup yields CDR1 GTSNPN and CDR2 SVGIG (reference sequence). Trimming pared 2 bases from V and 9 bases from J, leaving 17 bases between. Complete variable domain (other parts from reference TRBV30 and TRBJ2-1): SQTIHQWPATLVQPVGSPLSLECTVEGTSNPNLYWYRQAAGRGLQLLFYSVGIGQISSEVPQNLSASRPQDRQFILSSKKLLLSDSGFYLCAWSKLAPVAEQFFGPGTRLTVL.

To note about this clone: Other DNA sequences in this sample translate to the same CDR3. The genes are TRBV6-5 and TRBJ1-2; 7 bases align to TRBD1. This CDR3 is built from 14 residues. Unmatched junction bases numbered 5, after V lost 5 bases and J lost 2 bases. Germline-derived CDR1 and CDR2 are MNHEY and SVGAGI. This CDR3 reads CASSRTGGNYGYTF. DNA of the CDR3: TGTGCCAGCAGTCGGACAGGCGGAAACTATGGCTACACCTTC.

The CDR3 nucleotides read TGTGCCAGCAGCACGGGGGGGAGAGGTCGGGGTGAGCAGTTCTTC. Translation: CASSTGGRGRGEQFF. The chain carries TRBV6-5 and TRBJ2-1; 8 bases fit TRBD2. CDR3 length: 15 residues. J was trimmed by 9 bases and V by 6 bases; bases with no gene match: 13. Per the germline V gene, CDR1 is MNHEY and CDR2 is SVGAGI.

This clone has a single count. This chain joins TRBV4-1 and TRBJ2-7, with D hard to call. V was clipped by 1 base and J by 2 bases, with 6 bases between them. CDR1 is MGHRA and CDR2 is YSYEKL in the germline V gene. CDR3 size: 13 residues. The CDR3 nucleotides read TGCGCCAGCAGCCAAGCCGTAACCTACGAGCAGTACTTC. It translates to CASSQAVTYEQYF.

The chain recombines TRBV24-1 with TRBJ2-1; the match to TRBD1 covers 7 bases. The CDR3 runs to 14 residues. The junction had 6 bases not matched to a gene; V was cut back by 4 bases and J by 7 bases. Germline values: CDR1 KGHDR, CDR2 SFDVKD. The CDR3 loop is CATSDGQVGNEQFF. The CDR3 DNA reads TGTGCCACCAGTGACGGACAGGTTGGGAATGAGCAGTTCTTC.

This rearrangement joins TRBV18 to TRBJ1-1, with 8 bases identical to TRBD1. The CDR3 loop spans 14 amino acids. V shed 5 bases, J shed 2 bases, and the junction held 4 bases outside the gene matches. Germline values: CDR1 KGHSH, CDR2 LQKENI. This CDR3 reads CASSAGGVNTEAFF. The DNA for the CDR3 is TGTGCCAGCTCAGCAGGGGGCGTTAACACTGAAGCTTTCTTT.

This chain connects TRBV30 to TRBJ2-3; no reliable D call. V lost 3 bases and J lost 4, with 14 bases in between. Germline V gene lookup returns CDR1 GTSNPN and CDR2 SVGIG (reference sequence). CDR3 length: 14 residues. The CDR3, as DNA: TGTGCCTGGAGCACCGCCGGTACTTCAGATACGCAGTATTTT. As protein: CAWSTAGTSDTQYF.

The chain links TRBV28 to TRBJ2-7; D gene uncertain. V dropped 7 bases and J dropped 2 bases, with 15 bases sitting between them. The CDR3 consists of 14 residues. In germline, CDR1 is MDHEN, CDR2 SYDVKM. The CDR3: CASTPLGLTYEQYF. The CDR3 DNA reads as TGTGCCAGCACTCCCCTGGGCCTTACCTACGAGCAGTACTTC.

This sequence joins TRBV6-2 or TRBV6-3 and TRBJ2-7; TRBD1 agrees at 7 bases. Germline V lookup: CDR1 MNHEY, CDR2 SVGEGT. Trimming at V came to 3 bases and at J to 3 bases, leaving 8 bases not matched to a gene. The CDR3 spans 15 residues. The CDR3 loop reads CASSYGVTGIYEQYF. The DNA for the CDR3 is TGTGCCAGCAGTTATGGGGTGACAGGGATCTACGAGCAGTACTTC.

In its sample, this clone was seen once. This chain connects TRBV29-1 to TRBJ1-2; 9 bases line up with TRBD1. The CDR3 runs to 13 residues. Trimming removed 6 bases from V and 6 bases from J; junction bases left unmatched: 8. Per the germline V gene, CDR1 is SQVTM and CDR2 is ANQGSEA. CDR3 protein: CSVRGTGYHGYTF. CDR3 DNA: TGCAGCGTCCGCGGGACAGGGTATCATGGCTACACCTTC.

The chain combines TRBV28 with TRBJ1-6; no clear D. Germline loops: CDR1 MDHEN, CDR2 SYDVKM. This CDR3 is 16 amino acids long. Trimming pared 8 bases from V and 0 bases from J, leaving 14 bases between. CDR3 bases: TGTGCCAGCCGTGGTGCGTTGAGCTCCTATAATTCACCCCTCCACTTT. Translating it yields CASRGALSSYNSPLHF.

Concerning this clone: Other DNA sequences from this sample encode an identical CDR3 as well. The V call is TRBV7-9, the J call TRBJ2-5; D perhaps matches TRBD1 (5 bases). The length of the CDR3 is 13 residues. Germline CDR1 and CDR2: SEHNR and FQNEAQ (reference sequence). Deletions cut 2 bases from V and 2 bases from J, with 6 bases between. Here the CDR3 DNA reads TGTGCCAGCAGCTTAAGGGGACAAGAGACCCAGTACTTC. Translated, it gives CASSLRGQETQYF.

The V gene is TRBV9, the J gene TRBJ2-2, with D unclear. V was clipped by 9 bases and J by 7 bases, with 19 bases between them. CDR1 is SGDLS, CDR2 YYNGEE, per germline. This CDR3 region has 14 residues. CDR3 sequence (DNA): TGTGCCACTTCCCAACTAAGAGAACACGGGGAGCTGTTTTTT. Encoded protein: CATSQLREHGELFF.